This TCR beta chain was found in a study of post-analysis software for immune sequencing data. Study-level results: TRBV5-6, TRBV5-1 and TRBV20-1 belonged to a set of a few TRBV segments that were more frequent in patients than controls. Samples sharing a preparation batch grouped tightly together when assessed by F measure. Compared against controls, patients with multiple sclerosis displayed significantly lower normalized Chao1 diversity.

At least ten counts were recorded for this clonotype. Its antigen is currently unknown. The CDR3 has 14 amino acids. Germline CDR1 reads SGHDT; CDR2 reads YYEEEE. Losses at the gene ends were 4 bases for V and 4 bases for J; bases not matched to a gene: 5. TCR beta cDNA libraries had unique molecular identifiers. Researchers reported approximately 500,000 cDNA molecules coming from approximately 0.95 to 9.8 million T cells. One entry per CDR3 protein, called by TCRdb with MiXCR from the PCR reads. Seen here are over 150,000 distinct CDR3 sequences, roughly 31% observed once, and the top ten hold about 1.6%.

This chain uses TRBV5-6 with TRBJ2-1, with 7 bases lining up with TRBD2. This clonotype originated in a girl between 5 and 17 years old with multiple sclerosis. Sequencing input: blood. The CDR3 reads CASSLGEGYNEQFF. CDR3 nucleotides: TGTGCCAGCAGCCTCGGGGAGGGGTACAATGAGCAGTTCTTC.